This entry lists 20 T cell receptor beta chains sequenced from one sample in a study of response to subunit inactivated influenza vaccine. TCRdb recomputed calls from the RT-PCR reads with MiXCR, one row per CDR3 protein. The sample has approximately 500,000 distinct CDR3 sequences; 10% to 15% are singletons. Here the sequenced sample was PBMCs from blood, taken more than 35 days after vaccination. The receptor source for this set is a man in his fifties or sixties who received an inactivated influenza vaccine.

The CDR3 protein is CASSFVGGGGDTQYF. DNA of the CDR3: TGTGCCAGCAGCTTCGTCGGCGGGGGGGGAGATACGCAGTATTTT. The chain has TRBV7-2 and TRBJ2-3, with 9 bases matching TRBD2. Germline CDR1 and CDR2: SGHTA and FQGNSA. Trimming removed 3 bases from V and 5 bases from J; junction bases left unmatched: 6. There are 15 residues in the CDR3.

The rearrangement uses TRBV3-1 and TRBJ2-3; TRBD2 matches at 10 bases. CDR3 length: 16 residues. V shed 10 bases and J 1 base; nucleotides not matched to a gene: 11. Germline values: CDR1 LGHDT, CDR2 YNNKEL (reference sequence). CDR3 nucleotides: TGTGCCACTAGCGGGAGACTACGGGGGCGCACAGATACGCAGTATTTT. Its protein product is CATSGRLRGRTDTQYF.

In this sample, this clonotype turned up a few times. This rearrangement joins TRBV5-1 to TRBJ1-4; the match to TRBD1 covers 8 bases. The germline V gene encodes CDR1 SGHRS and CDR2 YFSETQ. The ends lost 0 bases at V and 5 bases at J; junction bases unmatched: 3. This CDR3 contains 15 residues. The CDR3 sequence: CASSLVGDRNEKLFF. The CDR3 DNA is TGCGCCAGCAGCTTGGTAGGGGACAGGAATGAAAAACTGTTTTTT.

CDR3 residues: CSARGALVYGYTF. CDR3 nucleotides: TGCAGTGCTAGAGGAGCGCTAGTCTATGGCTACACCTTC. The genes are TRBV20-1 and TRBJ1-2; D remains unclear. CDR3 size: 13 residues. Between the trimmed V and J ends, which lost 1 base and 4 bases, there was a span of 10 bases. Germline V gives CDR1 DFQATT, CDR2 SNEGSKA (reference sequence).

This clonotype has at least ten counts. The chain recombines TRBV5-1 with TRBJ1-1, with D tentatively TRBD1 (5 bases). V dropped 0 bases and J dropped 11 bases, with 8 bases sitting between them. From germline, CDR1 is SGHRS and CDR2 YFSETQ. The CDR3 contains 11 residues. The CDR3 DNA reads as TGCGCCAGCAGCTTGGGGAGGGGTGCTTTCTTT. Protein sequence: CASSLGRGAFF.

The genes are TRBV27 and TRBJ2-1, with 12 bases matching TRBD2. With V trimmed by 1 base and J by 4 bases, 2 bases remained unmatched. Per the germline V gene, CDR1 is MNHEY and CDR2 is SMNVEV (reference sequence). The CDR3 is 16 residues long. CDR3 nucleotide sequence: TGTGCCAGCAGTTTATTGGGACTAGCGGGTTACAATGAGCAGTTCTTC. The encoded protein is CASSLLGLAGYNEQFF.

This clonotype occurred many times. The chain joins TRBV9 to TRBJ2-3; a weak D match, TRBD2 (5 bases). V dropped 0 bases and J dropped 4 bases, with 15 bases sitting between them. Germline CDR1 is SGDLS and CDR2 is YYNGEE. This CDR3 is 16 amino acids long. CDR3 protein: CASSVGRLRRPDTQYF. The DNA for the CDR3 is TGTGCCAGCAGCGTAGGCCGCTTGAGGAGGCCAGATACGCAGTATTTT. Drawing the rest from reference TRBV9 and TRBJ2-3, the complete variable domain is DSGVTQTPKHLITATGQRVTLRCSPRSGDLSVYWYQQSLDQGLQFLIQYYNGEERAKGNILERFSAQQFPDLHSELNLSSLELGDSALYFCASSVGRLRRPDTQYFGPGTRLTVL.

This clonotype was seen repeatedly, ten times or more. The rearrangement uses TRBV29-1 and TRBJ1-1; D is uncertain. V gave up 4 bases and J gave up 11 bases, with 23 bases separating them. The CDR3 totals 14 residues. The germline V gene encodes CDR1 SQVTM and CDR2 ANQGSEA. The CDR3 spells CSVATRVGQKNAFF. CDR3 in DNA: TGCAGCGTTGCAACCCGCGTAGGCCAAAAGAATGCTTTCTTT.

The rearrangement uses TRBV5-4 and TRBJ2-1, with 10 bases lining up with TRBD2. The CDR3 extends over 21 amino acids. Germline values: CDR1 SGHNT, CDR2 YYREEE (reference sequence). V lost 2 bases, J lost 1 base, and 18 bases stayed unmatched. CDR3 coding DNA: TGTGCCAGCAGCTTCCGGGACAGGCAGCGGGGGGGCATAAGATCCTACAATGAGCAGTTCTTC. It yields the protein CASSFRDRQRGGIRSYNEQFF. The entire variable domain, with the rest obtained from reference TRBV5-4 and TRBJ2-1, is as follows: ETGVTQSPTHLIKTRGQQVTLRCSSQSGHNTVSWYQQALGQGPQFIFQYYREEENGRGNFPPRFSGLQFPNYSSELNVNALELDDSALYLCASSFRDRQRGGIRSYNEQFFGPGTRLTVL.

The chain joins TRBV7-2 to TRBJ2-6; TRBD1 agrees at 8 bases. CDR1 is SGHTA and CDR2 is FQGNSA in the germline V gene. V was clipped by 7 bases and J by 0 bases; unmatched bases: 8. This CDR3 contains 17 residues. CDR3: CASKRTGTFSGANVLTF. As DNA, the CDR3 is TGTGCCAGCAAACGGACAGGGACCTTCTCTGGGGCCAACGTCCTGACTTTC.

This clonotype turned up a few times. The rearrangement links TRBV6-2 or TRBV6-3 to TRBJ2-1; D gene ambiguous. The germline V gene has CDR1 MNHEY and CDR2 SVGEGT. The CDR3 extends over 15 amino acids. V lost 0 bases and J 3 bases, leaving 9 bases between the germline ends. The CDR3 DNA reads TGTGCCAGCAGTTACTCCGACGTGCTCTACAATGAGCAGTTCTTC. This gives the protein CASSYSDVLYNEQFF.

The genes are TRBV29-1 and TRBJ2-1, with D maybe TRBD2 (7 bases). Germline loops: CDR1 SQVTM, CDR2 ANQGSEA. V gave up 6 bases and J gave up 0 bases, with 18 bases separating them. The CDR3 totals 16 residues. The CDR3 DNA reads as TGCAGCGTGAGGGGAGGGGGGATAAGCTCCTACAATGAGCAGTTCTTC. This translates into CSVRGGGISSYNEQFF.

This chain links TRBV12-3 or TRBV12-4 with TRBJ2-1; TRBD1 might be the D (5 bases). Trimming cost V 5 bases and J 6 bases, with 11 bases left between them. There are 13 residues in the CDR3. The CDR3 DNA is TGTGCCAGCAGTACGGCAGGGTCCAATGAGCAGTTCTTC. This gives the protein CASSTAGSNEQFF.

This clonotype occurred many times. J is TRBJ2-1 and V is TRBV20-1; 11 bases align to TRBD2. This CDR3 spans 15 amino acids. Losses at the gene ends were 6 bases for V and 0 bases for J; bases not matched to a gene: 4. Germline assignment: CDR1 DFQATT and CDR2 SNEGSKA (reference sequence). CDR3 sequence reads: CSATTSGDSYNEQFF. The CDR3 nucleotides are TGCAGTGCCACGACTAGCGGGGACTCCTACAATGAGCAGTTCTTC.

In its sample, this clonotype was seen a few times. In nucleotides, the CDR3 is TGTGCCAGCAGAGGCGAACTCAACTATGGCTACACCTTC. Encoded protein: CASRGELNYGYTF. J is TRBJ1-2 and V is TRBV6-6; D gene ambiguous. V was cut by 6 bases and J by 2 bases, with 10 bases left in between. Germline V lookup: CDR1 MNHNY, CDR2 SVGAGI (reference sequence). The length of the CDR3 is 13 residues.

This clonotype was seen more than once but under ten times. The V and J genes are TRBV6-2 or TRBV6-3 and TRBJ2-7; D tentatively reads TRBD1 or TRBD2 (6 bases each). The length of the CDR3 is 14 residues. V was clipped by 4 bases and J by 5 bases, with 15 bases between them. Germline V gene data show CDR1 as MNHEY and CDR2 as SVGEGT. The CDR3 DNA reads TGTGCCAGCAGTTCCCGGAGAGGGGGGAACGAGCAGTACTTC. Its protein product is CASSSRRGGNEQYF.

The J gene is TRBJ2-7, the V gene TRBV12-3 or TRBV12-4, with a possible D match to TRBD1 (5 bases). This CDR3 has 16 residues. V lost 5 bases and J lost 3, with 20 bases in between. The CDR3 DNA reads as TGTGCCAGCAGTCCTCATGGGGCTGCTTCGTACTACGAGCAGTACTTC. It codes for CASSPHGAASYYEQYF.

The chain links TRBV5-1 to TRBJ2-3; D is ambiguous. The CDR3 is 15 amino acids. The germline V gene encodes CDR1 SGHRS and CDR2 YFSETQ. V dropped 0 bases and J dropped 2 bases, with 10 bases sitting between them. CDR3 in amino acids: CASSLDHYTTDTQYF. The DNA of the CDR3 is TGCGCCAGCAGCTTGGATCACTACACCACAGATACGCAGTATTTT.

This clonotype was picked up many times. The V call is TRBV20-1, the J call TRBJ2-7, with 13 bases matching TRBD2. The CDR3 extends over 14 amino acids. The trim removed 2 bases at V and 4 bases at J, leaving 2 bases unmatched. Germline lookup yields CDR1 DFQATT and CDR2 SNEGSKA (reference sequence). CDR3 nucleotides: TGCAGTGCTAGATCGACTAGCGGGAGGTACGAGCAGTACTTC. Encoded protein: CSARSTSGRYEQYF.

This clonotype has only a few counts. The genes are TRBV15 and TRBJ2-2; D is unresolved. Trimming pared 0 bases from V and 5 bases from J, leaving 4 bases between. This CDR3 has 13 residues. The germline gives CDR1 LNHNV, CDR2 YYDKDF (reference sequence). CDR3 sequence (DNA): TGTGCCACCAGCAGAGATAGAACCGGGGAGCTGTTTTTT. Protein sequence: CATSRDRTGELFF.